The rows below give T cell receptor beta chains drawn from one sample of a study of sequential checkpoint blockade in melanoma. Sequenced by immunoSEQ multiplex PCR; TCRdb stores in-frame clones only, minus some. The sample lists 18,000 or so clones, roughly four fifths occurring once. Specimen: CD8+ T cells sorted from blood (inferred from file names), collected from a patient given nivolumab and ipilimumab in sequence. These receptors all stem from a human donor with melanoma. Both conserved end residues are part of each CDR3. Each record gives: clone size, D gene, V gene, J gene, CDR3 protein, CDR3 DNA. D genes are given only for firm matches. Some rows mark clone size as missing; the rest say once, few, many or name a class of expanded clone.

abundance: .; d_gene: TRBD2; v_gene: TRBV6-4; j_gene: TRBJ2-3; CDR3aa: CASSELAGSTDTQYF; CDR3nt: TGTGCCAGCAGTGAACTAGCGGGGAGCACAGATACGCAGTATTTT
abundance: .; d_gene: TRBD2; v_gene: TRBV6-5; j_gene: TRBJ2-5; CDR3aa: CASRPTTSRGKTQYF; CDR3nt: TGTGCCAGCAGACCCACGACTAGCCGCGGGAAGACCCAGTACTTC
abundance: .; d_gene: TRBD1; v_gene: TRBV27; j_gene: TRBJ2-7; CDR3aa: CASSWTRTGAYEQYF; CDR3nt: TGTGCCAGCAGTTGGACCCGGACAGGGGCCTACGAGCAGTACTTC
abundance: .; d_gene: TRBD1; v_gene: TRBV6-5; j_gene: TRBJ2-1; CDR3aa: CASSTPDRGNEQFF; CDR3nt: TGTGCCAGCAGTACCCCGGACAGGGGTAATGAGCAGTTCTTC
abundance: few; d_gene: .; v_gene: TRBV6-1; j_gene: TRBJ1-2; CDR3aa: CASSEQETLLGGYTF; CDR3nt: TGTGCCAGCAGCGAACAGGAAACCCTCTTGGGTGGCTACACCTTC
abundance: .; d_gene: .; v_gene: TRBV6-6; j_gene: TRBJ1-6; CDR3aa: CASIPGRNSPLHF; CDR3nt: TGTGCCAGCATCCCGGGTAGGAATTCACCCCTCCACTTT
abundance: .; d_gene: .; v_gene: TRBV7-9; j_gene: TRBJ2-3; CDR3aa: CASGLAQPDTQYF; CDR3nt: TGTGCCAGCGGACTGGCTCAGCCAGATACGCAGTATTTT
abundance: few; d_gene: TRBD1; v_gene: TRBV5-4; j_gene: TRBJ2-7; CDR3aa: CASSYRTGRTSTASYEQYF; CDR3nt: TGTGCCAGCAGCTATAGGACAGGAAGAACCTCCACGGCCTCCTACGAGCAGTACTTC
abundance: .; d_gene: .; v_gene: TRBV28; j_gene: TRBJ1-5; CDR3aa: CASRHDSPYSNQPQHF; CDR3nt: TGTGCCAGCAGGCACGACAGCCCTTATAGCAATCAGCCCCAGCATTTT
abundance: once; d_gene: .; v_gene: TRBV19; j_gene: TRBJ1-5; CDR3aa: CASKYRAGDQPQHF; CDR3nt: TGTGCCAGTAAGTACAGGGCCGGAGATCAGCCCCAGCATTTT
abundance: .; d_gene: .; v_gene: TRBV27; j_gene: TRBJ2-7; CDR3aa: CASGKGGIGDEQYF; CDR3nt: TGTGCCAGCGGCAAGGGCGGGATCGGGGACGAGCAGTACTTC
abundance: .; d_gene: .; v_gene: TRBV6-1; j_gene: TRBJ2-3; CDR3aa: CASSVGLGSADTQYF; CDR3nt: TGTGCCAGCAGCGTAGGACTGGGGAGCGCAGATACGCAGTATTTT
abundance: .; d_gene: TRBD1; v_gene: TRBV13; j_gene: TRBJ1-1; CDR3aa: CASSLGGQAAFF; CDR3nt: TGTGCCAGCAGCTTAGGCGGACAGGCAGCTTTCTTT
abundance: once; d_gene: .; v_gene: TRBV7-8; j_gene: TRBJ1-4; CDR3aa: CASSFGGGEKLFF; CDR3nt: TGTGCCAGCAGCTTTGGCGGGGGTGAAAAACTGTTTTTT
abundance: .; d_gene: .; v_gene: TRBV7-7; j_gene: TRBJ2-1; CDR3aa: CASSLEVSGVYNEQFF; CDR3nt: TGTGCCAGCAGCTTAGAGGTTAGCGGAGTCTACAATGAGCAGTTCTTC
abundance: .; d_gene: .; v_gene: TRBV7-9; j_gene: TRBJ2-1; CDR3aa: CASSSGGNEQFF; CDR3nt: TGTGCCAGCAGTTCCGGGGGAAATGAGCAGTTCTTC
abundance: .; d_gene: TRBD1; v_gene: TRBV29-1; j_gene: TRBJ2-3; CDR3aa: CSEGTVLDTQYF; CDR3nt: TGCAGCGAAGGGACAGTTCTGGATACGCAGTATTTT
abundance: .; d_gene: .; v_gene: TRBV27; j_gene: TRBJ2-7; CDR3aa: CASRFELGSYEQYF; CDR3nt: TGTGCCAGCAGGTTTGAACTAGGCTCCTACGAGCAGTACTTC
abundance: .; d_gene: TRBD2; v_gene: TRBV29-1; j_gene: TRBJ2-1; CDR3aa: CSVVGRGRLAGDNEQFF; CDR3nt: TGCAGCGTTGTGGGTCGGGGGCGACTAGCGGGGGACAATGAGCAGTTCTTC
abundance: .; d_gene: .; v_gene: TRBV4-2; j_gene: TRBJ2-7; CDR3aa: CASSQGQENYEQYF; CDR3nt: TGTGCCAGCAGCCAAGGACAGGAGAACTACGAGCAGTACTTC
abundance: .; d_gene: TRBD2; v_gene: TRBV7-2; j_gene: TRBJ2-5; CDR3aa: CASSLGQSSGSVDQETQYF; CDR3nt: TGTGCCAGCAGCTTAGGTCAGTCTAGCGGGAGTGTAGACCAAGAGACCCAGTACTTC
abundance: .; d_gene: TRBD1; v_gene: TRBV27; j_gene: TRBJ2-7; CDR3aa: CASSLGTVKVYEQYF; CDR3nt: TGTGCCAGCAGTCTAGGGACAGTGAAGGTCTACGAGCAGTACTTC
abundance: .; d_gene: TRBD1; v_gene: TRBV5-6; j_gene: TRBJ1-1; CDR3aa: CASSVDRDRGVEAGEAFF; CDR3nt: TGTGCCAGCAGCGTAGACCGGGACAGGGGAGTCGAGGCTGGTGAAGCTTTCTTT
abundance: .; d_gene: TRBD1; v_gene: TRBV6-6; j_gene: TRBJ1-2; CDR3aa: CASIGTGFGYTF; CDR3nt: TGTGCCAGCATCGGGACAGGATTTGGCTACACCTTC
abundance: .; d_gene: TRBD2; v_gene: TRBV27; j_gene: TRBJ2-7; CDR3aa: CASSETSGLFQYEQYF; CDR3nt: TGTGCCAGCAGCGAGACTAGCGGGCTTTTTCAGTACGAGCAGTACTTC
abundance: .; d_gene: TRBD1; v_gene: TRBV29-1; j_gene: TRBJ1-2; CDR3aa: CSVRQGGNYGYTF; CDR3nt: TGCAGCGTCCGACAGGGGGGCAACTATGGCTACACCTTC
abundance: large; d_gene: TRBD1; v_gene: TRBV5-5; j_gene: TRBJ1-1; CDR3aa: CASSIQGAEAFF; CDR3nt: TGTGCCAGCAGCATTCAGGGGGCTGAAGCTTTCTTT
abundance: .; d_gene: .; v_gene: TRBV15; j_gene: TRBJ1-5; CDR3aa: CATSREMGGNQPQHF; CDR3nt: TGTGCCACCAGCAGAGAAATGGGCGGCAATCAGCCCCAGCATTTT
abundance: .; d_gene: .; v_gene: TRBV7-9; j_gene: TRBJ2-3; CDR3aa: CASSPTGESRTDTQYF; CDR3nt: TGTGCCAGCAGCCCCACGGGAGAATCCCGCACAGATACGCAGTATTTT
abundance: .; d_gene: TRBD1; v_gene: TRBV27; j_gene: TRBJ2-7; CDR3aa: CASSNLLTGVDEQYF; CDR3nt: TGTGCCAGCAGCAACTTGTTAACAGGGGTGGACGAGCAGTACTTC
abundance: .; d_gene: .; v_gene: TRBV7-6; j_gene: TRBJ2-7; CDR3aa: CASSLSQGLSYEQYF; CDR3nt: TGTGCCAGCAGCTTGTCGCAGGGACTTTCCTACGAGCAGTACTTC
abundance: .; d_gene: .; v_gene: TRBV27; j_gene: TRBJ2-7; CDR3aa: CASSLSAPSYEQYF; CDR3nt: TGTGCCAGCAGTTTATCGGCCCCCTCCTACGAGCAGTACTTC
abundance: .; d_gene: TRBD1; v_gene: TRBV10-3; j_gene: TRBJ1-4; CDR3aa: CAISEGQGEQKLFF; CDR3nt: TGTGCCATCAGTGAGGGACAGGGTGAACAAAAACTGTTTTTT
abundance: .; d_gene: TRBD1; v_gene: TRBV19; j_gene: TRBJ1-5; CDR3aa: CASSMQGGTNQPQHF; CDR3nt: TGTGCCAGTAGTATGCAGGGGGGTACTAATCAGCCCCAGCATTTT
abundance: .; d_gene: .; v_gene: TRBV19; j_gene: TRBJ2-5; CDR3aa: CASSKGLREHQYF; CDR3nt: TGTGCCAGTAGTAAAGGTCTGAGGGAGCACCAGTACTTC
abundance: .; d_gene: .; v_gene: TRBV5-4; j_gene: TRBJ1-2; CDR3aa: CASSLQASSYGYTF; CDR3nt: TGTGCCAGCAGCTTACAGGCTTCCTCCTATGGCTACACCTTC
abundance: once; d_gene: TRBD1; v_gene: TRBV6-1; j_gene: TRBJ2-1; CDR3aa: CASSDHTGGLYNEQFF; CDR3nt: TGTGCCAGCAGTGACCATACAGGGGGCCTCTACAATGAGCAGTTCTTC